The subject of this entry is one T cell receptor beta chain. These data originate in a study of blood T cell repertoires in COVID-19. At the level of the study: Samples taken during acute and convalescent COVID-19 were collected in the United States, Italy and Spain.

In the authors' methods: It was from reference gene primer amplification that nucleated cell counts were estimated. Clones were sequenced by immunoSEQ multiplex PCR, and TCRdb holds only the in-frame ones, with some missing. The D gene and trimming were derived from the DNA, and the V and J assignments and clone size from that table. In the table there are approximately 42,000 clones, around three quarters of which are singletons. Trimming pared 0 bases from V and 0 bases from J, leaving 10 bases between. This CDR3 comprises 17 residues. From germline, CDR1 is SGHRS and CDR2 YFSETQ. This receptor was taken from a man of 80 years or more with acute or convalescent COVID-19. The genes are TRBV5-1 and TRBJ2-6; D unresolved. Sequences were obtained from peripheral blood. The CDR3 region has the DNA TGCGCCAGCAGCTTGGGCGGAACCAGCTCTGGGGCCAACGTCCTGACTTTC. The encoded protein is CASSLGGTSSGANVLTF.